The text below deals with one T cell receptor beta chain. Its antigen is as yet unknown. The treatment denotes: approximately 10-day PBMC culture with coronavirus spike peptide pools or control peptides (ViraFEST assay). Before Alpha, Beta and Delta appeared in the US, convalescents tested positive (March–December 2020). This sample was included in a study of vaccination and CD4 T cells after COVID-19. Study-wide findings and caveats: The rise in median SARS-CoV-2-reactive clonotypes, from roughly 19 to 38, was not significant.

Germline V gives CDR1 DFQATT, CDR2 SNEGSKA (reference sequence). CDR3 length: 11 residues. Sequenced with the Oncomine TCR Beta short-read assay was DNA taken from cultured CD4+ T cells. Cultured CD4+ T cells were the source of extracted genomic DNA. TCRdb re-derived calls from the PCR reads in MiXCR, one entry per CDR3 protein. The sample contains 8,400 or so distinct CDR3 sequences, under 80% of which appear only once. The clonotype originates from a human donor who had recovered from COVID-19. What was sequenced was CD4+ T cells from blood, cultured in vitro. The chain couples TRBV20-1 to TRBJ1-4; TRBD1 might be the D (5 bases). CDR3 nucleotides: TGCGCAAGTGTGGGGCGTGAAAAACTGTTTTTT. Residues: CASVGREKLFF.